The sequence of this T cell receptor beta chain was determined in a study of cytomegalovirus exposure and HLA in healthy donors. Study results and caveats: Presence/absence analysis assumed near-uniform sequencing depth across donors. In a later analysis, HLA-associated beta chains showed higher expansion and lower generation probabilities than comparable chains. With DRB1 most and HLA-C fewest, TCR association rates differed between HLA loci in a later analysis.

Worth noting for this clone: Its antigen remains unknown.

CDR1 is MNHEY, CDR2 SMNVEV, per germline (reference sequence). V lost 3 bases to trimming and J lost 5 bases; unmatched junction nucleotides: 10. CDR3 length: 16 residues. 13 Jbeta primers and 60 Vbeta primers were used for the PCR. In the original workflow: In a later analysis, around 12 million of approximately 80 million unique beta chains occurred in at least two donors. Clones were read by immunoSEQ multiplex PCR, and TCRdb kept only the in-frame ones, dropping some. The V and J calls and clone size are taken from that table; D and trimming were inferred from the DNA. This table has 200,000 to 250,000 clones, approximately 70% appearing once.

Material: PBMCs. The rearrangement links TRBV27 to TRBJ2-3, with 8 bases identical to TRBD2. This receptor was taken from a woman aged 25-40 years in good health and CMV-seronegative. The CDR3, as DNA: TGTGCCAGCAGTTTCACCGGGACTAGTGCTAAAGATACGCAGTATTTT. It yields the protein CASSFTGTSAKDTQYF.